These 20 T cell receptor beta chains came from one sample sequenced in a study of regulatory T cells in long-lasting Graves disease. Combining iRepertoire HTBI primers with Arm-PCR of CDR3 regions, the authors built TCR beta libraries. TCRdb analysed the multiplex PCR reads with MiXCR anew, one entry per CDR3 protein. The sample has over 500,000 distinct CDR3 sequences; 15% to 20% are singletons. Time point meaning: newly diagnosed GD, antithyroid drugs for less than 3 months. The authors made the TCR library using RNA they extracted from PBMCs. These data were also reused for a study on T cells in Graves' hyperthyroidism and ophthalmopathy.

The sample here was peripheral blood mononuclear cells (PBMCs), taken at new diagnosis, from a patient treated with antithyroid drugs. The receptor source for this set is a man between 18 and 29 years old with Graves disease.

The chain employs TRBV19 and TRBJ2-5, with D maybe TRBD1 (5 bases). The germline V gene encodes CDR1 LNHDA and CDR2 SQIVND (reference sequence). CDR3 length: 13 amino acids. Trimming shortened V by 6 bases and J by 1 base, and 9 bases separated the two germline ends. The CDR3 bases are TGTGCCAGTAGGCGACAGCCCCAAGAGACCCAGTACTTC. Translation gives CASRRQPQETQYF.

This clonotype was recorded at least ten times. The V call is TRBV28, the J call TRBJ2-1; 8 bases are shared with TRBD2. The CDR3 contains 15 residues. Germline CDR1 and CDR2: MDHEN and SYDVKM. The ends lost 5 bases at V and 3 bases at J; junction bases unmatched: 6. The CDR3 protein is CASSPLAAIYNEQFF. CDR3 DNA: TGTGCCAGCAGTCCACTAGCGGCAATCTACAATGAGCAGTTCTTC.

This clonotype was picked up many times. This chain connects TRBV20-1 to TRBJ2-1; TRBD2 agrees at 7 bases. The CDR3 runs to 14 residues. The trim removed 5 bases at V and 6 bases at J, leaving 10 bases unmatched. Germline assignment: CDR1 DFQATT and CDR2 SNEGSKA (reference sequence). This CDR3 is CSAGRGPNFNEQFF. CDR3 DNA sequence: TGCAGTGCTGGGAGGGGCCCCAATTTCAATGAGCAGTTCTTC.

J is TRBJ1-1 and V is TRBV30; 10 positions agree with TRBD1. After removal of 8 bases from V and 5 bases from J, the junction contained 14 bases not matched to a gene. Germline V gene data show CDR1 as GTSNPN and CDR2 as SVGIG (reference sequence). The CDR3 runs to 15 residues. CDR3 protein: CAGGGPGTGVTEAFF. CDR3 nucleotides: TGTGCCGGGGGAGGCCCGGGGACAGGGGTGACTGAAGCTTTCTTT.

There are a few counts of this clonotype. The rearrangement links TRBV7-9 to TRBJ2-7, with D possibly being TRBD2 (5 bases). CDR1 SEHNR and CDR2 FQNEAQ come from the germline V gene (reference sequence). The CDR3 contains 12 residues. The V end lost 5 bases, the J end lost 3 bases, and 8 bases lay between the germline ends. For the CDR3, the DNA is TGTGCCAGCAGCCCAGACTACTACGAGCAGTACTTC. Its protein product is CASSPDYYEQYF.

This chain uses TRBV29-1 with TRBJ2-1, with 8 bases that match TRBD2. CDR3 length equals 14 residues. Germline V CDR1 and CDR2: SQVTM, ANQGSEA. V was pared by 6 bases and J by 6 bases, with 10 bases of the junction left unmatched. CDR3 sequence reads: CSVAERELSNEQFF. In DNA form, the CDR3 reads TGCAGCGTAGCAGAGCGGGAGCTCAGCAATGAGCAGTTCTTC.

This clonotype was counted a few times. The chain couples TRBV14 to TRBJ2-7; D possibly uses TRBD1 or TRBD2 (6 bases each). This CDR3 is built from 13 residues. Germline V gene sequence: CDR1 SGHDN, CDR2 FVKESK. V was trimmed by 1 base and J by 6 bases, leaving 10 bases between them. The CDR3 here is CASSQVGGGEQYF. The CDR3 DNA reads as TGTGCCAGCAGCCAAGTAGGGGGAGGCGAGCAGTACTTC.

The V call is TRBV3-1, the J call TRBJ2-1; 12 bases align to TRBD2. Germline CDR1 reads LGHDT; CDR2 reads YNNKEL (reference sequence). The trim removed 3 bases at V and 0 bases at J, leaving 6 bases unmatched. The CDR3 spans 18 residues. This CDR3 is CASSQGLAGFSSYNEQFF. Here the CDR3 DNA reads TGTGCCAGCAGCCAGGGACTAGCGGGTTTTAGCTCCTACAATGAGCAGTTCTTC.

In its sample, this clonotype was seen many times. The rearrangement joins TRBV11-2 to TRBJ2-5; D is unresolved. Germline V gene lookup returns CDR1 SGHAT and CDR2 FQNNGV. The CDR3 spans 14 residues. The ends were cut back, 3 bases at V and 4 bases at J, with 12 bases in the middle. The CDR3 loop reads CASSLGRYRETQYF. Written as DNA, the CDR3 is TGTGCCAGCAGCTTGGGCAGATACCGAGAGACCCAGTACTTC.

Details on this clonotype: A much larger clone lies one base from this, so it may be a read error. The chain combines TRBV12-3 or TRBV12-4 with TRBJ2-7; D call uncertain. The CDR3 has 16 residues. Trimming stripped 1 base from V and 7 bases from J, with 20 bases between. The chain's CDR3 is CASSLVWGRSLDEQYF. For the CDR3, the DNA is TGTGCCAGCAGTTTAGTTTGGGGTAGGAGCCTCGATGAGCAGTACTTC.

This clonotype was counted once. A much larger clone differs from this one at a single base, so this may be a read error. This CDR3 is missing its conserved last phenylalanine or tryptophan, likely due to a read error. V gene TRBV20-1 combines with J gene TRBJ2-3, with 8 bases identical to TRBD2. The trim removed 5 bases at V and 2 bases at J, leaving 6 bases unmatched. CDR1 is DFQATT, CDR2 SNEGSKA, per germline (reference sequence). The CDR3 sequence is 14 residues long. CDR3 protein: CSACVLAVTDTQYL. CDR3 coding DNA: TGCAGTGCTTGCGTACTAGCGGTCACAGATACGCAGTATCTT.

The genes are TRBV12-3 or TRBV12-4 and TRBJ2-3, with a possible D match to TRBD1 (7 bases). The CDR3 consists of 14 residues. V lost 6 bases and J lost 4, with 14 bases in between. The CDR3 region is CASSGGGRADTQYF. The CDR3 region has the DNA TGTGCCAGCAGCGGAGGGGGCCGGGCAGATACGCAGTATTTT.

This clonotype came up many times. The J gene is TRBJ2-7, the V gene TRBV14; the match to TRBD2 covers 10 bases. Per the germline V gene, CDR1 is SGHDN and CDR2 is FVKESK. The CDR3 contains 14 residues. Losses at the gene ends were 7 bases for V and 7 bases for J; bases not matched to a gene: 10. The DNA of the CDR3 is TGTGCCAGCACCTCAGCGGGAGGGTCGGGGGAGCAGTACTTC. Encoded protein: CASTSAGGSGEQYF.

This clonotype was seen many times. This sequence joins TRBV2 and TRBJ1-4; D gene unclear. CDR1 is SNHLY, CDR2 FYNNEI, per germline. Trimming left V 3 bases short and J 11 bases short, with 13 bases between. The CDR3 loop spans 13 amino acids. CDR3 in DNA: TGTGCCAGCAGTGATAACGGTTTGGGGAAACTGTTTTTT. Translating gives CASSDNGLGKLFF.

This clonotype has more than one count but fewer than ten. V usage is TRBV19 and J usage is TRBJ1-2; no firm D call. The CDR3 has 15 residues. Germline-derived CDR1 and CDR2 are LNHDA and SQIVND (reference sequence). Trimming left V 5 bases short and J 4 bases short, with 17 bases between. CDR3 sequence: CASSAARAGVYGYTF. The DNA of the CDR3 is TGTGCCAGTAGTGCCGCCCGGGCCGGAGTCTATGGCTACACCTTC.

In this sample, this clonotype turned up many times. V is TRBV2 and J is TRBJ2-5; D unclear. The V end was cut by 6 bases, the J end by 4 bases, with 6 bases between. CDR1 is SNHLY and CDR2 is FYNNEI in the germline V gene. There are 11 residues in the CDR3. As DNA, the CDR3 is TGTGCCAGCAGCAAAGGAGAGACCCAGTACTTC. Translated: CASSKGETQYF.

As for this clonotype: At one boundary the junction diverges from the germline segment, which might be a read error. This chain uses TRBV4-1 with TRBJ1-5; 12 positions agree with TRBD1. Germline values: CDR1 MGHRA, CDR2 YSYEKL. The CDR3 spans 18 residues. The CDR3 loop reads CASSQTGTGGLGNQPQHF. The CDR3 nucleotides read TGTGCCAGCAGCCAAACCGGGACAGGGGGCTTGGGCAATCAGCCCCAGCATTTT.

The table lists this clonotype with many counts. V and J are TRBV6-1 and TRBJ2-3, with 10 bases lining up with TRBD1. CDR3 length equals 15 residues. V dropped 6 bases and J dropped 1; count of bases not matched to a gene: 4. From germline, CDR1 is MNHNS and CDR2 SASEGT. The DNA of the CDR3 is TGTGCCAGCAGCCCTGACAGGGGGCGCACAGATACGCAGTATTTT. Amino acids: CASSPDRGRTDTQYF.

The chain couples TRBV9 to TRBJ2-3, with TRBD2 identical over 7 bases. Trimming removed 0 bases from V and 1 base from J; junction bases left unmatched: 2. This CDR3 is built from 15 residues. From germline, CDR1 is SGDLS and CDR2 YYNGEE. The CDR3 spells CASSVVAGGTDTQYF. The DNA for the CDR3 is TGTGCCAGCAGCGTAGTGGCGGGGGGCACAGATACGCAGTATTTT.

The chain carries TRBV6-1 and TRBJ1-2, with a weak D call TRBD1 (5 bases). Germline-derived CDR1 and CDR2 are MNHNS and SASEGT. The CDR3 consists of 15 residues. V lost 4 bases and J lost 4, with 16 bases in between. The CDR3 is CASSAEGSNSYGYTF. CDR3 coding DNA: TGTGCCAGCAGTGCCGAGGGGTCCAATTCCTATGGCTACACCTTC.